A selection of T cell receptor beta chains follows, all from one sample in a study of blood T cells in healthy people across ages. TCRdb passed the 5' RACE reads through MiXCR, listing each CDR3 protein once. The sample contains 950,000 to 1,200,000 distinct CDR3 sequences, more than 30% of which appear only once. Sequenced sample: blood. The receptors were gathered from a man aged 18 to 30 in good health. Both conserved end residues are part of each CDR3. Fields, in order: D gene, V gene, clone size, J gene, CDR3 DNA, CDR3 protein. D genes are given only for firm matches. Part of the rows lack a size; the others show once, few, many or a class for expanded clones.

-	TRBV7-3	-	TRBJ2-1	TGTGCCAGCAGCGAAGACACCCGGTCCTACAATGGGCAGTTCTTC	CASSEDTRSYNGQFF
-	TRBV5-1	few	TRBJ1-4	TGCGCCAGCAGCGGGGGTACAACTAATGAAAAACTGTTTTTT	CASSGGTTNEKLFF
-	TRBV4-2	few	TRBJ2-2	TGTGCCAGCAGCCAAATATTGGTAGAGACCGGGGAGCTGTTTTTT	CASSQILVETGELFF
TRBD1	TRBV28	-	TRBJ1-2	TGTGCCAGCAGTTTTGGGGACAGGAACCTCTATGGCTACACCTTC	CASSFGDRNLYGYTF
-	TRBV5-6	few	TRBJ1-1	TGTGCCAGCATACGGGCAGGGCTGAACACTGAAGCTTTCTTT	CASIRAGLNTEAFF
-	TRBV6-5	-	TRBJ1-6	TGTGCCAGCACTAACAGGGTGCCGTATAATTCACCCCTCCACTTT	CASTNRVPYNSPLHF
-	TRBV7-8	-	TRBJ1-2	TGTGCCAGCAGCCCAGCCCCCCCCGGCATAACTAACTATGGTTACACCTTC	CASSPAPPGITNYGYTF
TRBD1	TRBV7-9	few	TRBJ1-4	TGTGCCAGCAGCGACAGGGTGTTGGAAAAACTGTTTTTT	CASSDRVLEKLFF
-	TRBV4-2	-	TRBJ1-1	TGTGCCAGCAGCCCGTCACCGGTGGGAGGGGCAACTGAAGCTTTCTTT	CASSPSPVGGATEAFF
-	TRBV6-6	once	TRBJ1-2	TGTGCCAGCAGTGACAGACAGGATTATGGCTACACCTTC	CASSDRQDYGYTF
-	TRBV7-2	-	TRBJ1-6	TGTGCCAGCAGCTTAGCGAGTGGGGCGTATAATTCACCCCTCCACTTT	CASSLASGAYNSPLHF
-	TRBV28	few	TRBJ2-5	TGTGCCAGCAGTTTACTCTCAATGGGGGAGACCCAGTACTTC	CASSLLSMGETQYF
-	TRBV5-1	-	TRBJ1-2	TGCGCCAGCAGCTTGGATTACAGGGTCTATGGCTACACCTTC	CASSLDYRVYGYTF
-	TRBV7-2	few	TRBJ1-2	TGTGCCAGCAGCTTAGGGGCTAGTAACTATGGCTACACCTTC	CASSLGASNYGYTF
-	TRBV10-3	-	TRBJ1-6	TGTGCCAGCGCGTTGGGTGGTAATTCACCCCTCCACTTT	CASALGGNSPLHF
TRBD1	TRBV7-9	-	TRBJ1-1	TGTGCCAGCAGGCAATCAGGACAGGGGGGAACTGAAGCTTTCTTT	CASRQSGQGGTEAFF
-	TRBV25-1	-	TRBJ1-1	TGTGCCAGCAGTGACTCAAGGGGGGGTGGAACTGAAGCTTTCTTT	CASSDSRGGGTEAFF
TRBD2	TRBV27	few	TRBJ2-1	TGTGCCAGCAGTAGAGGGACTAGCGGGAACAATGAGCAGTTCTTC	CASSRGTSGNNEQFF
TRBD1	TRBV4-3	-	TRBJ2-7	TGCGCCAGCAGCCAAGAACTAGGGACAGGGACCTACGAGCAGTACTTC	CASSQELGTGTYEQYF
-	TRBV7-2	-	TRBJ1-1	TGTGCCAGCAGTTCCGGGTCCCCCCACACTGAAGCTTTCTTT	CASSSGSPHTEAFF
-	TRBV7-9	few	TRBJ2-7	TGTGCTAGCAGCCCACGGGTACCCTACGAGCAGTACTTC	CASSPRVPYEQYF
TRBD1	TRBV12-3/TRBV12-4	few	TRBJ1-4	TGTGCCACAGGGACAGGGGGTTTTATGTTTTTT	CATGTGGFMFF
-	TRBV12-3/TRBV12-4	-	TRBJ1-2	TGTGCCAGCAGTTTAATAAGGGGGTATGGCTACACCTTC	CASSLIRGYGYTF
TRBD1	TRBV4-1	-	TRBJ2-2	TGCGCCAGCAGCCCCCAACTCTCAGGGGGCGGGGAGCTGTTTTTT	CASSPQLSGGGELFF
-	TRBV3-1	-	TRBJ1-1	TGTGCCAGCAGCCAGTTCGACACTGAAGCTTTCTTT	CASSQFDTEAFF
-	TRBV20-1	few	TRBJ1-4	TGCAGTGCTAGGGCCGGGGGCTCGGCTAATGAAAAACTGTTTTTT	CSARAGGSANEKLFF
-	TRBV27	-	TRBJ2-1	TGTGCCAGCAGTTTAGTTTGGGGCTACAATGAGCAGTTCTTC	CASSLVWGYNEQFF
-	TRBV6-5	many	TRBJ1-5	TGTGCCAGCAGTATCGCAGGCAATCAGCCCCAGCATTTT	CASSIAGNQPQHF
-	TRBV28	-	TRBJ2-1	TGTGCCAGCAGTTTTAGGGAGACCCAGTTCTTC	CASSFRETQFF